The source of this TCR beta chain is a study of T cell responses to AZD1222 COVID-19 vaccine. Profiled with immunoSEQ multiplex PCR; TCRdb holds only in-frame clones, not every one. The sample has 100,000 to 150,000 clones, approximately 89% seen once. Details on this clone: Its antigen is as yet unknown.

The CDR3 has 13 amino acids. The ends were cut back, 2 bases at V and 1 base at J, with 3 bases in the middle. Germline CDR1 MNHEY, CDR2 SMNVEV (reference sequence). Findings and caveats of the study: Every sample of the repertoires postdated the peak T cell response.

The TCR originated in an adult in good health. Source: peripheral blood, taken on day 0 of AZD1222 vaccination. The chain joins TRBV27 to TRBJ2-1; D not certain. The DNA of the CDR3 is TGTGCCAGCAGTTTAGATTCCTACAATGAGCAGTTCTTC. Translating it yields CASSLDSYNEQFF.